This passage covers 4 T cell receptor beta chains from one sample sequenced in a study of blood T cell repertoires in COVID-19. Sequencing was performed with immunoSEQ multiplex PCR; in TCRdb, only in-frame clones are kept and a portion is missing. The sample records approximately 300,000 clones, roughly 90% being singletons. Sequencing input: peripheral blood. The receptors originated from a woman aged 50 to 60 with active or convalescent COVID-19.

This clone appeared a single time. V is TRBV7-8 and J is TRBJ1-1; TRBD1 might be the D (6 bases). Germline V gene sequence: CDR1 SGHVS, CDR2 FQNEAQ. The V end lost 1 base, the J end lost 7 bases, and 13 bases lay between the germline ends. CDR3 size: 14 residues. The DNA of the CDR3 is TGTGCCAGCAGCTTAGTAACGACAGGACTTGAAGCTTTCTTT. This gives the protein CASSLVTTGLEAFF. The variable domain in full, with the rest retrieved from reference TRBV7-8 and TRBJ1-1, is GAGVSQSPRYKVAKRGQDVALRCDPISGHVSLFWYQQALGQGPEFLTYFQNEAQLDKSGLPSDRFFAERPEGSVSTLKIQRTQQEDSAVYLCASSLVTTGLEAFFGQGTRLTVV.

CDR3 DNA: TGTGCCAGCAGCCAAGGACTTCCAACCGGGGAGCTGTTTTTT. The encoded protein is CASSQGLPTGELFF. This rearrangement joins TRBV3-1 (or the pseudogene TRBV3-2) to TRBJ2-2; D is ambiguous. The CDR3 extends over 14 amino acids. V shed 1 base and J shed 5 bases, with 8 bases lying between them. Germline CDR1 LGHDT, CDR2 YNNKEL (reference sequence).

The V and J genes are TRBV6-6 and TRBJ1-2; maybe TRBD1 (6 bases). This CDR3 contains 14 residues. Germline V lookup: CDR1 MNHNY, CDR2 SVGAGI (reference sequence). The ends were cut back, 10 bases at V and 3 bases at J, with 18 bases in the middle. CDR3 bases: TGTGCCACCCACTGGGACACTCCCCACTATGGCTACACCTTC. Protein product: CATHWDTPHYGYTF.

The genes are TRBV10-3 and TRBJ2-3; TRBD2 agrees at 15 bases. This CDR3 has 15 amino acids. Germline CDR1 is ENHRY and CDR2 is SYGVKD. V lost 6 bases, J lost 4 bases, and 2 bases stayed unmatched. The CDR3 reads CAIRRTSGGADTQYF. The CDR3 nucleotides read TGTGCCATCAGGAGGACTAGCGGGGGGGCAGATACGCAGTATTTT.